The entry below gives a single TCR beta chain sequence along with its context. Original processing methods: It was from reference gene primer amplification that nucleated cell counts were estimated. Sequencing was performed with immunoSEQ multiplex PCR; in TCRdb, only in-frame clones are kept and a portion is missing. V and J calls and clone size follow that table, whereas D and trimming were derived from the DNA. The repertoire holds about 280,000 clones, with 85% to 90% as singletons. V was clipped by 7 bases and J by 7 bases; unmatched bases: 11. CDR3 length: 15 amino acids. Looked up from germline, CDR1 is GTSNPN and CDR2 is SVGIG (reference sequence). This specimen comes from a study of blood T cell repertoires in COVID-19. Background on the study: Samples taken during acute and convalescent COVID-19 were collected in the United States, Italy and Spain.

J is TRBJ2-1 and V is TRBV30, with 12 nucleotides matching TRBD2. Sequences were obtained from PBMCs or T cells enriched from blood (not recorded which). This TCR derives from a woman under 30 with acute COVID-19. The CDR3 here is CAFGLAGYTNNEQFF. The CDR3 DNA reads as TGTGCCTTCGGACTAGCGGGATATACTAATAATGAGCAGTTCTTC.